This T cell receptor (beta chain) was recovered during a study of T cells in Graves' hyperthyroidism and ophthalmopathy. V shed 6 bases and J 2 bases; nucleotides not matched to a gene: 7. Germline V gene sequence: CDR1 MNHEY, CDR2 SVGEGT. The CDR3 is 16 amino acids. TCR beta CDR3 regions were amplified from RNA transcripts. Initially, a first-round RT-PCR of the TCR CDR3 employed the HTBI primer set. TCRdb re-called the multiplex PCR reads through MiXCR, storing one row per CDR3 protein. In the table there are some 600,000 distinct CDR3 sequences, about 14% of which are singletons. Ten or more counts support this clonotype.

The chain joins TRBV6-2 or TRBV6-3 to TRBJ2-7; TRBD2 agrees at 13 bases. This clonotype was sampled from a woman in her thirties with Graves' hyperthyroidism that later progressed to Graves' ophthalmopathy. Specimen: blood. The CDR3 protein is CASSWTSGSLAYEQYF. The CDR3 region has the DNA TGTGCCAGCAGCTGGACTAGCGGGAGCCTTGCCTACGAGCAGTACTTC.